The T cell receptor (beta chain) described here comes from a study of T cells in Graves' hyperthyroidism and ophthalmopathy (dated by TCRdb to between 2018 and 2020). Regarding the research as a whole: To identify TCR V-J signatures that set the groups apart, the researchers used a discovery cohort of 100 or so patients, made up of 40 to 45 with Graves' ophthalmopathy and some 58 with stable Graves' hyperthyroidism. Prospective prediction of ophthalmopathy was tested in an independent validation cohort consisting of some 20 hyperthyroidism patients and some 15 patients who later progressed to ophthalmopathy. According to the paper, TCR Vbeta CDR3 sequencing was carried out on approximately 140 peripheral blood samples, which came from under 50 ophthalmopathy, about 75 hyperthyroidism and approximately 17 progressor patients. In addition, the study compared T-cell repertoires in thyroid tissue and in blood from roughly six Graves' hyperthyroidism patients. For training and testing, the approximately 92 patients in the discovery cohort were randomly divided in a 7:3 ratio. After blood sampling, hyperthyroidism patients were treated with methimazole at a starting dose of 30 mg daily, and ophthalmopathy patients were treated with high-dose intravenous methylprednisolone. General study outcomes and caveats: Most expanded thyroid clonotypes (frequency above 0.001) were also detected in blood, suggesting blood repertoires may reflect thyroid immune responses. Sample size was not statistically predetermined, and investigators were not blinded to group allocation. A model built on a 13 V-J signature distinguished ophthalmopathy from stable hyperthyroidism, reaching 85% to 90% sensitivity and under 84% specificity in cross-validation and 80%/75% in testing. During validation, the model predicted progression to ophthalmopathy a median of about 6.5 months ahead of onset, with 70.59% sensitivity and under 85% specificity.

Points on this clonotype: Its antigen is currently not known. Base qualities are not provided; no much larger clone lies one nucleotide away.

Exclusion was applied to patients with uncontrolled infections, other autoimmune diseases, pregnancy or lactation. Clinical symptoms, serum thyroxine and TRAb, thyroid ultrasound, and orbital computed tomography formed the basis for the diagnoses. Total RNA was extracted using Trizol reagent, and RNA quality was assessed on an Agilent 2100 Bioanalyzer. V loses 1 base of germline sequence and J loses 4 bases, and the interval between the two ends is 11 bases. The cysteine opens and the phenylalanine closes a CDR3 of 15 amino acids. Only CDR3 DNA remains: 45 bases, in frame from the first base. As encoded in the germline V gene, CDR1 is SGHVS while CDR2 is FQNEAQ. Amplification of TCR beta CDR3 regions was carried out from RNA transcripts. The first round of RT-PCR for the TCR CDR3 was performed with the HTBI primer set and the Qiagen OneStep RT-PCR kit. A second multiplex PCR round built the libraries, followed by size selection and purification. Libraries were sequenced paired-end with 100 bp reads on an Illumina HiSeq2000. On the authors' methods: SOAPnuke was used to process the raw data, with reads discarded if the reads contained adapters or uncalled bases, had a mean Phred below 15, or lacked an exact constant-primer or identifier match. COPE v1.2.5 was used to merge high-quality paired reads, and clonotypes were defined as unique nucleotide sequences. Clonotypes were aligned to IMGT TRBV, TRBD and TRBJ reference segments using MiTCR v1.1. Only V-J combinations with frequency above 0.0001, covering approximately 99% of repertoires, were analysed. A TCS score was defined as the ratio between F50 (clonal expansion) and ExV (chaos), using BLOSUM62-based TCRdist between CDR3 peptides within each V-J. Welch's t-statistics and random forest reduced 450 to 600 V-J features to some 14, which were used in a naive Bayes classifier (R e1071). The similarity between thyroid and blood repertoires was quantified using the Morisita-Horn index. TCRdb trimmed public reads at Q25 via fastp, called clones via MiXCR and kept in-frame beta chains. Rows merge per CDR3 protein into single entries with the most common DNA and genes. These V and J calls originate from TCRdb's pipeline instead of the authors' own analysis. The sample table contains over 500,000 distinct CDR3 sequences; only one count was recorded for 46% of them. The leading ten clones occupy about 43% of the sample.

Recombination joined TRBV7-8 with TRBJ1-3, with the D gene too uncertain to name. The TCR originated in an adult woman with Graves' disease, either hyperthyroidism or ophthalmopathy (not recorded which). The material sequenced was peripheral blood or thyroid tissue (not recorded which). The nucleotides are TGTGCCAGCAGCTTAGACAGTGGTCACGGAAACACCATATATTTT. This codes for CASSLDSGHGNTIYF.